The rows below give T cell receptor beta chains drawn from one sample of a study of HIV-infected patients and healthy controls. In TCRdb, the 5' RACE reads were re-called with MiXCR into one record per CDR3 protein. This table holds 15,000 to 20,000 distinct CDR3 sequences, around 17% found once. Source material: CD8+ T cells from blood. The source of these receptors is a human donor in good health. The conserved cysteine and the conserved F or W are not part of the CDR3 here. D genes are given only for firm matches.

d_call,cdr3_length,j_call,v_call,cdr3_aa
TRBD2,12,TRBJ2-5,TRBV25-1,ASTESAGEQTQY
TRBD2,14,TRBJ2-7,TRBV2,ASSVETSGGPHEQY
.,16,TRBJ2-6,TRBV19,ASSMYAEYSSGANVLT
.,14,TRBJ2-3,TRBV7-9,ASSLPGGGSTDTQY
.,12,TRBJ2-1,TRBV24-1,ANDTGRRQIEQF
TRBD1,12,TRBJ1-1,TRBV9,ASSVGQGLTEAF
.,13,TRBJ2-1,TRBV19,ASSIRDGDYNEQF
TRBD1,14,TRBJ1-1,TRBV28,ASSHSPGQVHTEAF
TRBD2,11,TRBJ2-3,TRBV29-1,SVALAGWDTQY
.,9,TRBJ2-7,TRBV29-1,SVDRGHEQY
.,12,TRBJ2-7,TRBV11-2,ASSRPESSYEQY
.,12,TRBJ1-1,TRBV6-4,ASSPDSSSTEAF
.,14,TRBJ2-5,TRBV6-6,ASSYSSAQYQETQY
TRBD1,12,TRBJ2-7,TRBV29-1,SAVDRGLSYEQY
TRBD2,14,TRBJ2-1,TRBV5-1,ASSLRLADSYNEQF
.,9,TRBJ1-5,TRBV28,ASSSGWPQH
.,12,TRBJ2-1,TRBV11-1,ASSLRSQGHEQF
.,13,TRBJ2-1,TRBV6-5,ASSYGNGDYNEQF
.,13,TRBJ1-2,TRBV12-3/TRBV12-4,ASSPGGQGSYGYT
TRBD2,14,TRBJ2-1,TRBV12-3/TRBV12-4,ASSPVGAGGMYEQF
.,11,TRBJ2-7,TRBV6-2/TRBV6-3,ASRPRTAYEQY
TRBD1,14,TRBJ2-1,TRBV12-3/TRBV12-4,ASSLQPGQGYNEQF
TRBD2,16,TRBJ2-3,TRBV7-6,ASSVQTSGGFSTDTQY
.,12,TRBJ2-4,TRBV20-1,SASQIFPKNIQY
TRBD2,12,TRBJ2-7,TRBV4-2,ASSQVSGGYEQY
TRBD2,11,TRBJ2-3,TRBV7-2,ASRPSREDTQY
.,13,TRBJ1-1,TRBV5-5,ASRTLTGVNTEAF
TRBD2,15,TRBJ2-2,TRBV20-1,SARVTTSGLNTGELF
.,13,TRBJ1-5,TRBV11-2,ASSLRGYSNQPQH
TRBD2,13,TRBJ2-7,TRBV7-9,ASSLTLERDHEQY
.,11,TRBJ2-3,TRBV4-2,ATHPDLTDTQY
.,13,TRBJ2-3,TRBV5-6,ASSLAWISTDTQY
TRBD2,13,TRBJ2-3,TRBV3-1,ASSPSGGAPDTQY
.,11,TRBJ2-1,TRBV12-3/TRBV12-4,ASASFSYNEQF
TRBD2,14,TRBJ2-1,TRBV9,ASSVGSGRTYNEQF
.,12,TRBJ1-1,TRBV13,ASSPTGTTTEAF
.,9,TRBJ1-2,TRBV3-1,ASSQRDGYT
.,11,TRBJ1-3,TRBV27,ASSSAFGNTIY
.,10,TRBJ2-1,TRBV5-6,ASSPGYNEQF
.,15,TRBJ2-6,TRBV12-3/TRBV12-4,ASSSAGSHSGANVLT
.,12,TRBJ2-7,TRBV7-9,ASSSRDTSYEQY
.,9,TRBJ2-7,TRBV5-1,ASSLGHEQY